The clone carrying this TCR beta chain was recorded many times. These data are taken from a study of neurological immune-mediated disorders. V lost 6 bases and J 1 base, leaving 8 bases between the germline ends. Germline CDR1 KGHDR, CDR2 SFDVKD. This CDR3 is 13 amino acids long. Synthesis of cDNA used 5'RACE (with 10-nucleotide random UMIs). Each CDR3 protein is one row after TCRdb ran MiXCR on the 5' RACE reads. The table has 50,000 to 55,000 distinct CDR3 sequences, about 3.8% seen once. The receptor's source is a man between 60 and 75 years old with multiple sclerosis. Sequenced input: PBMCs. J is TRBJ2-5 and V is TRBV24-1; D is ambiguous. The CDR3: CATSSQPQETQYF. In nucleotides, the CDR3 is TGTGCCACCAGTTCGCAACCCCAAGAGACCCAGTACTTC.